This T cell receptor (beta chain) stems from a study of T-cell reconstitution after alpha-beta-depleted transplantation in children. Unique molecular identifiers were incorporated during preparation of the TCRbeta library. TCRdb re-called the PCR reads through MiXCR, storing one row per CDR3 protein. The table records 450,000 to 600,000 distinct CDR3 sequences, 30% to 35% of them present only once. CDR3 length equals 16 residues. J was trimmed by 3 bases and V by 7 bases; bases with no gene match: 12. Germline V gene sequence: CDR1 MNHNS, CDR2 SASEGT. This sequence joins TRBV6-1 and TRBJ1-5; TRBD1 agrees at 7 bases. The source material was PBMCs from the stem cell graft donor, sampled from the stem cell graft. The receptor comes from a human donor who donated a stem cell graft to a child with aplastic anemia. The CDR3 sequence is CASKRQGGVDNQPQHF. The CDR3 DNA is TGTGCCAGCAAAAGACAGGGAGGGGTTGACAATCAGCCCCAGCATTTT.